The clone carrying this T cell receptor beta chain was observed a handful of times. This CDR3 is 16 amino acids long. V lost 5 bases, J lost 5 bases, and 11 bases stayed unmatched. Germline V gene sequence: CDR1 LNHDA, CDR2 SQIVND (reference sequence). The sample comes from a study of blood T cell repertoires in COVID-19. Overall study context: The samples span acute and convalescent COVID-19 from the United States, Italy and Spain.

Per the authors' pipeline: Cell counts per sample came from amplifying reference gene primers. The protocol was immunoSEQ multiplex PCR, while the TCRdb copy is restricted to in-frame clones and leaves out a portion. Clone size and the V and J calls come from that table; the DNA yielded D and trimming. The sample has about 150,000 clones, under 85% seen once. The sequence was obtained from an elderly woman with acute or convalescent COVID-19. The sequencing input was peripheral blood. This chain uses TRBV19 with TRBJ2-3; 9 nucleotides agree with TRBD1. The DNA for the CDR3 is TGTGCCAGTAGTGAAACAACGGGACAGGGCCGAGATACGCAGTATTTT. Its protein product is CASSETTGQGRDTQYF.